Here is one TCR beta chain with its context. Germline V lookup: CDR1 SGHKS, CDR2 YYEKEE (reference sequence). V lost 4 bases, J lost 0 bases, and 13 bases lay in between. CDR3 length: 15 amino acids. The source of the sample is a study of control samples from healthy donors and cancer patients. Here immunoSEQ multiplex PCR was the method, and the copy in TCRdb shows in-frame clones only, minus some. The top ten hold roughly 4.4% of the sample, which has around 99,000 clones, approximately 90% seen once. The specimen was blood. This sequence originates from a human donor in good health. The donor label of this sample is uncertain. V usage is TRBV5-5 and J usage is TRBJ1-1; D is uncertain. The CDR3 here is CASSLTGLMNTEAFF. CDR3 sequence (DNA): TGTGCCAGCAGCCTGACGGGCCTTATGAACACTGAAGCTTTCTTT.